This T cell receptor beta chain was profiled in a study of CD8 T cells in Susac syndrome. cDNA came from around 0.54 to 1 ug RNA primed by random hexamers. TCRdb called the immunoSEQ multiplex PCR reads again in MiXCR, with one record for every CDR3 protein. The sample has 120,000 or so distinct CDR3 sequences; 94% are singletons. Germline CDR1 reads SGHAT; CDR2 reads FQNNGV. The CDR3 is 12 amino acids. Deletions cut 5 bases from V and 5 bases from J, with 9 bases between. In its sample, this clonotype was seen a few times. The clonotype originates from a human donor in good health. The chain recombines TRBV11-2 with TRBJ2-5; D is undetermined. What was sequenced was CD4+ T cells from PBMCs. This CDR3 reads CASSPTTETQYF. CDR3 coding DNA: TGTGCCAGCAGCCCCACGACGGAGACCCAGTACTTC.